This TCR beta chain was recovered during a study of blood T cell repertoires in COVID-19. Study-level background: There were acute and convalescent COVID-19 samples, and they came from the United States, Italy and Spain. The cDNA or gDNA used as material had been derived from T cells, B-cell-depleted T cells, or PBMCs.

Grouping used clinical history reported by participants in a survey and questionnaire. In the authors' workflow: Amplification of reference gene primers provided the estimated nucleated cell counts. TCRdb's table, derived via immunoSEQ multiplex PCR, lists solely in-frame clones and lacks some. That table supplies the V and J calls and clone size; D and trimming were determined from the DNA. The sample contains 350,000 to 450,000 clones, about 89% of which appear only once. Sample: PBMCs or T cells enriched from blood (not recorded which). This clonotype originated in a man aged 35-49 years in a cohort exposed to, infected with or recovered from COVID-19 (not recorded which).

CDR3 DNA sequence: TGTGCCAGTTGGAGGGCGCCTCTCTATGGCTACACCTTC. Translating it yields CASWRAPLYGYTF. The chain has TRBV6-5 and TRBJ1-2; D gene ambiguous. The germline CDR1 and CDR2 sequences are MNHEY and SVGAGI. The CDR3 sequence is 13 residues long. The V end lost 9 bases, the J end lost 4 bases, and 15 bases lay between the germline ends.